The 18 T cell receptor beta chains in this list originate from one sample, sequenced in a study of cytomegalovirus exposure and HLA in healthy donors. The primer mix had 60 Vbeta and 13 Jbeta primers. The method was immunoSEQ multiplex PCR; TCRdb's version includes in-frame clones alone and lacks a portion of them. The table includes approximately 92,000 clones, roughly 70% detected once. Sequenced input: PBMCs. These receptors originate from a man over 45 in good health and CMV-seronegative.

The rearrangement uses TRBV5-4 and TRBJ1-4; D is unclear. This CDR3 is 14 amino acids long. Trimming pared 0 bases from V and 6 bases from J, leaving 9 bases between. Germline V gives CDR1 SGHNT, CDR2 YYREEE (reference sequence). The CDR3 DNA sequence: TGTGCCAGCAGCTTGGCCGGGAGGCATGAAAAACTGTTTTTT. It encodes CASSLAGRHEKLFF. Combining the CDR3 with reference TRBV5-4 and TRBJ1-4 gives the whole variable domain ETGVTQSPTHLIKTRGQQVTLRCSSQSGHNTVSWYQQALGQGPQFIFQYYREEENGRGNFPPRFSGLQFPNYSSELNVNALELDDSALYLCASSLAGRHEKLFFGSGTQLSVL.

The V and J genes are TRBV6-1 and TRBJ2-4; possible D gene TRBD2, 6 bases. The V end was cut by 2 bases, the J end by 8 bases, with 16 bases between. Germline assignment: CDR1 MNHNS and CDR2 SASEGT. The CDR3 contains 15 residues. CDR3 region: CASSERLLARDIQYF. CDR3 nucleotides: TGTGCCAGCAGTGAAAGGTTGCTAGCGAGAGACATTCAGTACTTC.

This sequence joins TRBV6-5 and TRBJ1-5; D gene unclear. CDR1 and CDR2 (germline): MNHEY, SVGAGI. Deletions cut 4 bases from V and 9 bases from J, with 13 bases between. This CDR3 is built from 13 residues. The CDR3 DNA is TGTGCCAGCAGTTCCGCCAACCGGGGGCCCCAGCATTTT. Encoded protein: CASSSANRGPQHF.

This clone showed up just a few times. The V call is TRBV13, the J call TRBJ1-4, with 7 bases aligning to TRBD1. After removal of 3 bases from V and 5 bases from J, the junction contained 0 bases not matched to a gene. The germline gives CDR1 PRHDT, CDR2 FYEKMQ (reference sequence). CDR3 length: 13 amino acids. The CDR3: CASSLGQNEKLFF. In DNA form, the CDR3 reads TGTGCCAGCAGCTTGGGACAGAATGAAAAACTGTTTTTT.

V is TRBV10-3 and J is TRBJ1-5; D is undetermined. Per germline, CDR1 ENHRY and CDR2 SYGVKD. V dropped 10 bases and J dropped 2 bases, with 12 bases sitting between them. The CDR3 consists of 13 residues. The CDR3 region is CATQPGGNQPQHF. The CDR3 DNA is TGTGCCACCCAACCCGGGGGCAATCAGCCCCAGCATTTT.

This clone appeared a single time. The chain combines TRBV4-3 with TRBJ2-3; 8 bases align to TRBD2. The CDR3 runs 14 residues. In germline, CDR1 is LGHNA, CDR2 YSLEER. V lost 0 bases to trimming and J lost 8 bases; unmatched junction nucleotides: 4. CDR3 coding DNA: TGCGCCAGCAGCCAAGAGGGACTAGTTACTACGCAGTATTTT. It codes for CASSQEGLVTTQYF.

The count of this clone is one. V gene TRBV4-3 combines with J gene TRBJ2-3; D possibly corresponds to TRBD1 (5 bases). The V gene's germline CDR1 is LGHNA and CDR2 YSLEER. V gave up 1 base and J gave up 7 bases, with 9 bases separating them. The CDR3 has 13 residues. The CDR3 reads CASSQGQTNTQYF. The CDR3, as DNA: TGCGCCAGCAGCCAAGGACAGACAAATACGCAGTATTTT.

This clone has more than one count but fewer than ten. The chain carries TRBV4-2 and TRBJ2-1; 7 bases are shared with TRBD2. The CDR3 spans 16 residues. Germline V gene data show CDR1 as LGHNA and CDR2 as YNFKEQ. V lost 4 bases, J lost 4 bases, and 10 bases stayed unmatched. This CDR3 reads CASSPPTRGEYNEQFF. Written as DNA, the CDR3 is TGTGCCAGCAGCCCCCCAACCCGGGGGGAGTACAATGAGCAGTTCTTC.

The rearrangement links TRBV18 to TRBJ2-3, with 12 bases fitting TRBD2. The V and J ends lost 5 bases and 0 bases, in that order; junction bases with no gene match: 3. The CDR3 is made up of 16 amino acids. The germline V gene encodes CDR1 KGHSH and CDR2 LQKENI. CDR3 region: CASSDLAGGSTDTQYF. The CDR3 bases are TGTGCCAGCTCAGACCTAGCGGGAGGGAGCACAGATACGCAGTATTTT.

The genes are TRBV5-4 and TRBJ1-1; D may be TRBD1 (5 bases). The CDR3 consists of 13 residues. The V and J ends lost 0 bases and 2 bases respectively, with 5 bases between them. In germline, CDR1 is SGHNT, CDR2 YYREEE (reference sequence). CDR3 residues: CASSLGTNTEAFF. The CDR3 DNA reads TGTGCCAGCAGCTTGGGGACAAACACTGAAGCTTTCTTT. The entire variable domain, with the rest obtained from reference TRBV5-4 and TRBJ1-1, is as follows: ETGVTQSPTHLIKTRGQQVTLRCSSQSGHNTVSWYQQALGQGPQFIFQYYREEENGRGNFPPRFSGLQFPNYSSELNVNALELDDSALYLCASSLGTNTEAFFGQGTRLTVV.

As DNA, the CDR3 is TGTGCCAGCAGCTTCCTCCAGGGCGAAAAACTGTTTTTT. Translated, it gives CASSFLQGEKLFF. The chain has TRBV7-6 and TRBJ1-4, with a tentative D call TRBD1 (5 bases). The CDR3 extends over 13 amino acids. V lost 3 bases and J 8 bases, leaving 10 bases between the germline ends. Germline lookup yields CDR1 SGHVS and CDR2 FNYEAQ.

This clone has more than one count but fewer than ten. The J gene is TRBJ2-1, the V gene TRBV15, with TRBD2 as a possible D gene (5 bases). The CDR3 extends over 14 amino acids. Germline V gene data show CDR1 as LNHNV and CDR2 as YYDKDF (reference sequence). V was cut by 2 bases and J by 6 bases, with 11 bases left in between. The CDR3 nucleotides read TGTGCCACCAGCAGAAGGACGGGGAGCAATGAGCAGTTCTTC. Protein product: CATSRRTGSNEQFF.

The CDR3 loop reads CAWSRPGYAFF. Here the CDR3 DNA reads TGTGCCTGGAGTCGGCCAGGGTACGCTTTCTTT. The J gene is TRBJ1-1, the V gene TRBV30; tentatively, D is TRBD1 (5 bases). This CDR3 region has 11 residues. V was trimmed by 2 bases and J by 11 bases, leaving 12 bases between them. Germline assignment: CDR1 GTSNPN and CDR2 SVGIG (reference sequence).

This CDR3 is CASSDLGAGGNQPQHF. Here the CDR3 DNA reads TGTGCCAGCAGTGACCTAGGGGCGGGGGGCAATCAGCCCCAGCATTTT. This chain links TRBV27 with TRBJ1-5, with a tentative D call TRBD1 (5 bases). The ends were cut back, 5 bases at V and 2 bases at J, with 16 bases in the middle. Germline V CDR1 and CDR2: MNHEY, SMNVEV (reference sequence). This CDR3 has 16 amino acids.

The chain uses TRBV2 and TRBJ2-7; the match to TRBD1 covers 7 bases. Per germline, CDR1 SNHLY and CDR2 FYNNEI. The CDR3 length is 13 residues. Unmatched junction bases numbered 4, after V lost 6 bases and J lost 2 bases. CDR3 sequence: CASRRQGPYEQYF. The CDR3 DNA follows: TGTGCCAGCAGGAGACAGGGTCCCTACGAGCAGTACTTC.

This clone was seen only a few times. The sample has other DNA sequences that encode this CDR3 too. V is TRBV28 and J is TRBJ2-7, with D possibly TRBD1 on 6 matching bases. Trimming took 2 bases from V and 4 from J, leaving 6 bases between them. Germline lookup yields CDR1 MDHEN and CDR2 SYDVKM. The CDR3 extends over 12 amino acids. The CDR3 DNA reads TGTGCCAGCAGTTTACAGGGGTACGAGCAGTACGTC. It translates to CASSLQGYEQYV.

To note about this clone: Other nucleotide sequences from this sample produce the same CDR3. The DNA of the CDR3 is TGTGCCAGCAGCCCCCGGACAGGGAACACTGAAGCTTTCTTT. This sequence encodes CASSPRTGNTEAFF. V is TRBV11-2 and J is TRBJ1-1, with TRBD1 matching over 7 bases. From germline, CDR1 is SGHAT and CDR2 FQNNGV. After removal of 5 bases from V and 1 base from J, the junction contained 4 bases not matched to a gene. The CDR3 is 14 residues long.

This clone was detected only a few times. The chain carries TRBV6-6 and TRBJ2-5, with 10 bases matching TRBD2. This CDR3 has 14 amino acids. CDR1 and CDR2 from the germline V gene are MNHNY and SVGAGI (reference sequence). The trim removed 5 bases at V and 7 bases at J, leaving 7 bases unmatched. This CDR3 is CASSPTSGKATQYF. In nucleotides, the CDR3 is TGTGCCAGCAGTCCCACTAGCGGGAAAGCGACCCAGTACTTC.